One and the same sample provided the 20 T cell receptor beta chains below, sequenced in a study of T-cell reconstitution after alpha-beta-depleted transplantation in children. Preparation of the TCRbeta library used unique molecular identifiers. In TCRdb, the PCR reads were re-called with MiXCR into one record per CDR3 protein. Of roughly 420,000 distinct CDR3 sequences in the sample, around 15% were seen once. The sequences come from PBMCs, mostly from graft donor cells, collected 360 days after TCRalphabeta/CD19-depleted stem cell transplant. The receptors here all came from a boy in the first two years of life who had a stem cell transplant for Wiskott-Aldrich syndrome, so the T cells may come from the graft donor.

The chain carries TRBV6-6 and TRBJ1-5; D not resolved. In germline, CDR1 is MNHNY, CDR2 SVGAGI (reference sequence). The ends were cut back, 0 bases at V and 6 bases at J, with 6 bases in the middle. The CDR3 extends over 13 amino acids. CDR3 sequence reads: CASSYSGAQPQHF. The CDR3 coding sequence is TGTGCCAGCAGTTACTCGGGAGCTCAGCCCCAGCATTTT.

This clonotype was counted only a few times. The chain joins TRBV10-3 to TRBJ2-1, with 7 positions matching TRBD1. Germline V gives CDR1 ENHRY, CDR2 SYGVKD. The V segment lost 0 bases and the J segment 7 bases; nucleotides outside the gene matches: 12. This CDR3 is built from 17 residues. CDR3 nucleotides: TGTGCCATCAGTGAGTCAGCCAACAGGGGCAGCCGTAATGAGCAGTTCTTC. It specifies CAISESANRGSRNEQFF.

This clonotype has only a few counts. V and J are TRBV29-1 and TRBJ2-3; the D is unclear. This CDR3 has 14 residues. V dropped 3 bases and J dropped 2 bases, with 12 bases sitting between them. Germline CDR1 is SQVTM and CDR2 is ANQGSEA. The CDR3 sequence: CSVDKGMNTDTQYF. The CDR3 DNA is TGCAGCGTTGATAAGGGAATGAACACAGATACGCAGTATTTT.

This clonotype was detected a few times. This sequence joins TRBV4-3 and TRBJ2-1; 11 bases match TRBD2. V lost 0 bases and J lost 7; bases outside the gene matches: 5. This CDR3 has 16 amino acids. Per the germline V gene, CDR1 is LGHNA and CDR2 is YSLEER. Here the CDR3 reads CASSQEGLAELNEQFF. DNA of the CDR3: TGCGCCAGCAGCCAAGAGGGACTAGCGGAGCTTAATGAGCAGTTCTTC.

This chain links TRBV3-1 with TRBJ2-7; 9 nucleotides align to TRBD1. This CDR3 contains 16 residues. The J segment lost 7 bases and the V segment lost 0 bases, leaving 10 bases of the junction unmatched. CDR1 is LGHDT and CDR2 is YNNKEL in the germline V gene (reference sequence). CDR3 DNA: TGTGCCAGCAGCCAAGACCGGGACAGGGTACCGCGGGAGCAGTACTTC. Protein sequence: CASSQDRDRVPREQYF.

The J gene is TRBJ2-3, the V gene TRBV11-2; 13 bases match TRBD2. This CDR3 has 18 amino acids. V lost 5 bases and J lost 1; bases outside the gene matches: 9. Germline loops: CDR1 SGHAT, CDR2 FQNNGV. The CDR3 reads CASSPPGLAGRGTDTQYF. CDR3 bases: TGTGCCAGCAGCCCACCGGGACTAGCGGGACGCGGCACAGATACGCAGTATTTT.

This chain uses TRBV7-9 with TRBJ2-3, with 10 bases identical to TRBD2. The CDR3 totals 16 residues. J gave up 5 bases and V 3 bases, and 8 bases lay outside the gene matches. The germline V gene encodes CDR1 SEHNR and CDR2 FQNEAQ (reference sequence). For the CDR3, the DNA is TGTGCCAGCAGCTTCGGGGGGTCTAGCGGGGGAGATACGCAGTATTTT. This sequence encodes CASSFGGSSGGDTQYF. Using reference TRBV7-9 and TRBJ2-3 for the parts outside the CDR3, the full variable domain is DTGVSQNPRHKITKRGQNVTFRCDPISEHNRLYWYRQTLGQGPEFLTYFQNEAQLEKSRLLSDRFSAERPKGSFSTLEIQRTEQGDSAMYLCASSFGGSSGGDTQYFGPGTRLTVL.

The rearrangement uses TRBV5-1 and TRBJ2-7; the D gene could be TRBD1 or TRBD2 (5 bases each). The germline V gene has CDR1 SGHRS and CDR2 YFSETQ. The CDR3 runs to 15 residues. The V end was cut by 2 bases, the J end by 3 bases, with 15 bases between. The CDR3 protein is CASSFPGRTSYEQYF. CDR3 bases: TGCGCCAGCAGCTTTCCGGGACGGACCAGCTACGAGCAGTACTTC.

The sample holds a few counts of this clonotype. The chain links TRBV10-3 to TRBJ2-5; TRBD1 is a possible D gene (7 bases). The germline gives CDR1 ENHRY, CDR2 SYGVKD. The CDR3 loop spans 13 amino acids. Trimming stripped 6 bases from V and 5 bases from J, with 13 bases between. CDR3 nucleotides: TGTGCCATCAGCCTGACAGGGAGGGAGACCCAGTACTTC. It specifies CAISLTGRETQYF.

The gene calls are TRBV4-3 and TRBJ2-4; no definite D call. Germline V lookup: CDR1 LGHNA, CDR2 YSLEER. V was clipped by 0 bases and J by 0 bases, with 15 bases between them. There are 18 residues in the CDR3. The CDR3 spells CASSQDLPSSLAKNIQYF. The CDR3 DNA reads as TGCGCCAGCAGCCAAGATCTCCCGTCCAGTCTAGCCAAAAACATTCAGTACTTC.

In its sample, this clonotype was seen a few times. The chain links TRBV20-1 to TRBJ2-7; 10 bases match TRBD2. The CDR3 has 14 residues. Germline assignment: CDR1 DFQATT and CDR2 SNEGSKA (reference sequence). V was pared by 3 bases and J by 1 base, with 3 bases of the junction left unmatched. DNA for the CDR3: TGCAGTGCTAGGCCGGGACTAGCGTCCTACGAGCAGTACTTC. As protein: CSARPGLASYEQYF.

This clonotype was detected a few times. This rearrangement joins TRBV18 to TRBJ2-5; a weak D match, TRBD2 (5 bases). Between the trimmed V and J ends, which lost 0 bases and 5 bases, there was a span of 10 bases. This CDR3 comprises 14 residues. In germline, CDR1 is KGHSH, CDR2 LQKENI. The CDR3 is CASSPPEAVETQYF. CDR3 nucleotide sequence: TGTGCCAGCTCACCACCGGAAGCGGTGGAGACCCAGTACTTC.

V gene TRBV10-3 combines with J gene TRBJ2-2; D is undetermined. The CDR3 has 13 amino acids. V was clipped by 7 bases and J by 0 bases, with 6 bases between them. Per the germline V gene, CDR1 is ENHRY and CDR2 is SYGVKD. CDR3: CAITITNTGELFF. CDR3 sequence (DNA): TGTGCCATCACCATCACGAACACCGGGGAGCTGTTTTTT.

J is TRBJ1-2 and V is TRBV19, with 8 positions matching TRBD1. Looked up from germline, CDR1 is LNHDA and CDR2 is SQIVND (reference sequence). With 7 bases clipped from V and 5 bases from J, the junction kept 15 bases outside the gene matches. The CDR3 is made up of 16 amino acids. The CDR3 here is CASTPLRDRTGYGYTF. CDR3 bases: TGTGCCAGTACTCCCCTCCGGGACAGGACAGGGTATGGCTACACCTTC.

This clonotype has only a few counts. The chain recombines TRBV5-1 with TRBJ2-5; 9 bases map to TRBD2. Germline CDR1 reads SGHRS; CDR2 reads YFSETQ. CDR3 length: 15 residues. V was pared by 0 bases and J by 2 bases, with 2 bases of the junction left unmatched. CDR3 region: CASSLGTSVQETQYF. The DNA for the CDR3 is TGCGCCAGCAGCTTGGGGACTAGCGTGCAAGAGACCCAGTACTTC.

The chain has TRBV6-5 and TRBJ2-5; 11 bases map to TRBD2. Trimming removed 2 bases from V and 5 bases from J; junction bases left unmatched: 7. This CDR3 has 16 residues. Per germline, CDR1 MNHEY and CDR2 SVGAGI. The CDR3 here is CASSYSSGGAGETQYF. The CDR3 DNA follows: TGTGCCAGCAGTTACAGTAGCGGGGGGGCTGGCGAGACCCAGTACTTC.

J is TRBJ2-3 and V is TRBV15, with a weak D call TRBD1 (6 bases). Per the germline V gene, CDR1 is LNHNV and CDR2 is YYDKDF (reference sequence). This CDR3 spans 17 amino acids. V was clipped by 5 bases and J by 2 bases, with 20 bases between them. CDR3 region: CATSRAHGRGFTDTQYF. The CDR3 DNA reads as TGTGCCACCAGCCGGGCCCACGGCAGGGGCTTCACAGATACGCAGTATTTT.

This clonotype was recorded a few times. The chain couples TRBV29-1 to TRBJ2-1, with D perhaps TRBD2 (6 bases). This CDR3 has 15 residues. Germline CDR1 reads SQVTM; CDR2 reads ANQGSEA. The ends were cut back, 0 bases at V and 7 bases at J, with 16 bases in the middle. CDR3 nucleotides: TGCAGCGTTGAAGATCGACTAGATTACAGGAATGAGCAGTTCTTC. It encodes CSVEDRLDYRNEQFF.

This clonotype was seen more than once but under ten times. The V gene is TRBV10-3, the J gene TRBJ2-5; D is possibly TRBD1 or TRBD2 (5 bases each). The CDR3 length is 14 residues. Trimming removed 4 bases from V and 4 bases from J, with 13 bases in between. Germline values: CDR1 ENHRY, CDR2 SYGVKD. CDR3 nucleotides: TGTGCCATCAGTGGTGGGGGAGCCATAGAGACCCAGTACTTC. Residues: CAISGGGAIETQYF.

This chain connects TRBV5-6 to TRBJ2-3; 14 nucleotides line up with TRBD2. This CDR3 spans 19 amino acids. With V trimmed by 5 bases and J by 0 bases, 11 bases remained unmatched. Germline V lookup: CDR1 SGHDT, CDR2 YYEEEE. CDR3 coding DNA: TGTGCCAGCAGACCACCGGGACTAGCGGGGGCCGTTAGCACAGATACGCAGTATTTT. Translated, it gives CASRPPGLAGAVSTDTQYF.